These 5 T cell receptor beta chains were sequenced from one sample in a study of Graves' ophthalmopathy and Graves' hyperthyroidism. Beta-chain TCR CDR3 regions were amplified from RNA transcripts. The workflow started with a first-round RT-PCR run with HTBI primers and then moved on to a second-round multiplex PCR. TCRdb reanalysed the multiplex PCR reads using MiXCR and keeps one entry per CDR3 protein. The sample lists some 1.1 million distinct CDR3 sequences, about 38% occurring once. The specimen sequenced was peripheral blood or thyroid tissue (not recorded which). These receptors came from an adult man with Graves' hyperthyroidism.

The V and J genes are TRBV18 and TRBJ1-6, with unresolved D. CDR3 length: 17 residues. The germline V gene encodes CDR1 KGHSH and CDR2 LQKENI. The V end lost 2 bases, the J end lost 0 bases, and 11 bases lay between the germline ends. DNA of the CDR3: TGTGCCAGCTCACCATTCGACTTAAGCTCCTATAATTCACCCCTCCACTTT. The encoded protein is CASSPFDLSSYNSPLHF.

This clonotype was detected only a few times. The CDR3: CSARVPGRKETQYF. CDR3 coding DNA: TGCAGTGCTAGAGTCCCCGGGAGAAAAGAGACCCAGTACTTC. The genes are TRBV20-1 and TRBJ2-5; the D gene is possibly TRBD2 (6 bases). This CDR3 spans 14 amino acids. CDR1 and CDR2 from the germline V gene are DFQATT and SNEGSKA (reference sequence). V lost 1 base and J 3 bases, leaving 12 bases between the germline ends.

This clonotype was counted many times. The chain employs TRBV13 and TRBJ2-6; D is unresolved. Per the germline V gene, CDR1 is PRHDT and CDR2 is FYEKMQ (reference sequence). The CDR3 length is 15 residues. Trimming removed 1 base from V and 1 base from J, with 5 bases in between. CDR3 nucleotide sequence: TGTGCCAGCAGCTTAGACGTGTCTGGGGCCAACGTCCTGACTTTC. As protein: CASSLDVSGANVLTF.

Regarding this clonotype: Just one base apart from a much larger clone, this may be a read error. The CDR3: CTISPGYEQYF. The CDR3 DNA reads TGTACCATCAGTCCAGGCTACGAGCAGTACTTC. This chain connects TRBV10-3 to TRBJ2-7, with D hard to call. Germline V CDR1 and CDR2: ENHRY, SYGVKD. The CDR3 runs to 11 residues.

This chain joins TRBV19 and TRBJ2-5; 15 bases agree with TRBD2. The CDR3 sequence is 14 residues long. Germline V gene sequence: CDR1 LNHDA, CDR2 SQIVND (reference sequence). Trimming took 7 bases from V and 5 from J; bases not matched to a gene: 2. The CDR3 DNA reads TGTGCCAGTATGGGGACTAGCGGGAGGGAGACCCAGTACTTC. Its protein is CASMGTSGRETQYF.